These 15 T cell receptor beta chains originate from one sample sequenced in a study of T cell changes during pregnancy in multiple sclerosis. Profiling relied on immunoSEQ multiplex PCR, and the TCRdb table lists in-frame clones only, not all of them. Among 50,000 to 55,000 clones listed, roughly 91% were seen once. The sample was CD4+ T cells from peripheral blood mononuclear cells, taken in the third trimester of pregnancy. Source of these receptors: a female donor with multiple sclerosis, enrolled in a pregnancy study.

The V gene is TRBV1, the J gene TRBJ1-5; TRBD1 is taken as the D call from the table, unchecked against the DNA. TRBV1 is annotated as a pseudogene. The CDR3 extends over 19 amino acids. In DNA, the CDR3 is TGCACCAGCAGCCCAAGGACAGGGAAAGCTTTTTATAGCAATCAGCCCCAGCATTTT. It translates to CTSSPRTGKAFYSNQPQHF.

The rearrangement joins TRBV5-1 to TRBJ1-4; 9 bases fit TRBD1. This CDR3 is built from 16 residues. The germline CDR1 and CDR2 sequences are SGHRS and YFSETQ. With 2 bases clipped from V and 6 bases from J, the junction kept 8 bases outside the gene matches. Here the CDR3 reads CASSFPPGQGDEKLFF. CDR3 in DNA: TGCGCCAGCAGCTTCCCGCCGGGACAGGGAGATGAAAAACTGTTTTTT.

The chain couples TRBV6-1 to TRBJ1-6; 9 bases are shared with TRBD1. Germline assignment: CDR1 MNHNS and CDR2 SASEGT. V lost 1 base, J lost 8 bases, and 0 bases stayed unmatched. The CDR3 length is 14 residues. In DNA, the CDR3 is TGTGCCAGCAGTGAAGGACAGGGGGATTCACCCCTCCACTTT. Amino acid sequence: CASSEGQGDSPLHF.

The chain joins TRBV30 to TRBJ1-1; 8 positions match TRBD1. V trimming: 4 bases; J trimming: 8 bases; junction bases outside the gene matches: 9. Looked up from germline, CDR1 is GTSNPN and CDR2 is SVGIG (reference sequence). The length of the CDR3 is 13 residues. The CDR3, as DNA: TGTGCCTGGACCTCAGGGGGCGGCGTGGAAGCTTTCTTT. It yields the protein CAWTSGGGVEAFF.

The chain uses TRBV18 and TRBJ2-1; 8 bases are a match to TRBD2. Germline V gives CDR1 KGHSH, CDR2 LQKENI. V lost 1 base, J lost 7 bases, and 9 bases stayed unmatched. The CDR3 loop spans 16 amino acids. CDR3 nucleotides: TGTGCCAGCTCACCACGTTCGGGGGGGATCTTTAATGAGCAGTTCTTC. Residues: CASSPRSGGIFNEQFF.

The CDR3 is CASSLGFGGEGVDTDTQYF. In DNA, the CDR3 is TGTGCCAGCAGCTTAGGTTTCGGCGGGGAGGGGGTGGACACAGATACGCAGTATTTT. The chain recombines TRBV11-3 with TRBJ2-3; tentatively, D is TRBD2 (7 bases). Germline V gene data show CDR1 as SGHNT and CDR2 as YENEEA. V was trimmed by 1 base and J by 2 bases, leaving 22 bases between them. The CDR3 is made up of 19 amino acids.

The J gene is TRBJ2-7, the V gene TRBV30; TRBD2 might be the D (5 bases). Per germline, CDR1 GTSNPN and CDR2 SVGIG (reference sequence). Deletions cut 4 bases from V and 3 bases from J, with 13 bases between. The CDR3 is 13 amino acids. In DNA form, the CDR3 reads TGTGCCTGGAATGTCCGGGAAAGCTACGAGCAGTACTTC. Amino acids: CAWNVRESYEQYF.

The chain couples TRBV10-3 to TRBJ1-1; D is perhaps TRBD1 (6 bases). Per the germline V gene, CDR1 is ENHRY and CDR2 is SYGVKD. The ends were cut back, 5 bases at V and 4 bases at J, with 11 bases in the middle. The CDR3 covers 13 residues. The DNA for the CDR3 is TGTGCCATCAGTCAGGGGTCGGTCACTGAAGCTTTCTTT. This encodes CAISQGSVTEAFF.

V usage is TRBV29-1 and J usage is TRBJ2-5; 9 bases fit TRBD1. CDR1 and CDR2 from the germline V gene are SQVTM and ANQGSEA. Trimming took 3 bases from V and 4 from J; bases not matched to a gene: 12. The CDR3 runs to 16 residues. The CDR3 sequence: CSVEVAGTGLRETQYF. CDR3 DNA sequence: TGCAGCGTTGAGGTTGCCGGGACAGGGTTACGAGAGACCCAGTACTTC. The variable domain in full, with the rest retrieved from reference TRBV29-1 and TRBJ2-5, is SAVISQKPSRDICQRGTSLTIQCQVDSQVTMMFWYRQQPGQSLTLIATANQGSEATYESGFVIDKFPISRPNLTFSTLTVSNMSPEDSSIYLCSVEVAGTGLRETQYFGPGTRLLVL.

This CDR3 reads CASSSQGSGNTIYF. The CDR3 nucleotides are TGTGCCAGCAGCTCGCAGGGATCTGGAAACACCATATATTTT. The chain carries TRBV9 and TRBJ1-3, with D possibly TRBD1 on 5 matching bases. The CDR3 runs 14 residues. Germline CDR1 SGDLS, CDR2 YYNGEE. V lost 4 bases to trimming and J lost 1 base, with 9 bases between them.

This clone has a handful of counts. V is TRBV5-4 and J is TRBJ1-1; no reliable D call. The V end was cut by 1 base, the J end by 5 bases, with 15 bases between. The CDR3 is 15 amino acids. Germline CDR1 SGHNT, CDR2 YYREEE (reference sequence). The CDR3 region has the DNA TGTGCCAGCAGCTTGCAACAGCTACTAGGGACTGAAGCTTTCTTT. This sequence encodes CASSLQQLLGTEAFF.

The chain is built from TRBV5-1 and TRBJ1-1, with 10 bases identical to TRBD1. From germline, CDR1 is SGHRS and CDR2 YFSETQ. Trimming removed 5 bases from V and 5 bases from J; junction bases left unmatched: 18. This CDR3 contains 18 residues. The CDR3 DNA sequence: TGCGCCAGCAGTCTCCCGCGGGGACAGGGGAAGATGGGGACTGAAGCTTTCTTT. It codes for CASSLPRGQGKMGTEAFF.

The chain carries TRBV15 and TRBJ2-4, with a possible D match to TRBD1 (6 bases). Germline-derived CDR1 and CDR2 are LNHNV and YYDKDF (reference sequence). The CDR3 runs 13 residues. V shed 0 bases and J shed 12 bases, with 12 bases lying between them. The CDR3 here is CATSREQGRNQYF. The CDR3 DNA reads TGTGCCACCAGCAGAGAACAGGGACGGAATCAGTACTTC.

The rearrangement joins TRBV11-3 to TRBJ1-1, with 10 nucleotides matching TRBD1. The CDR3 length is 16 residues. CDR1 is SGHNT, CDR2 YENEEA, per germline. With 1 base clipped from V and 2 bases from J, the junction kept 4 bases outside the gene matches. The CDR3 DNA follows: TGTGCCAGCAGCTTAGGACAGGGGGCTGGTAACACTGAAGCTTTCTTT. Amino acid sequence: CASSLGQGAGNTEAFF.

The rearrangement uses TRBV11-1 and TRBJ2-7, with TRBD1 as a possible D gene (5 bases). Trimming took 5 bases from V and 5 from J, leaving 13 bases between them. The CDR3 is 13 residues long. Germline V lookup: CDR1 SGHAT, CDR2 FQDESV (reference sequence). The CDR3 DNA follows: TGTGCCAGCAGCAAAGAAGGGGTAGACGAGCAGTACTTC. Its protein product is CASSKEGVDEQYF. Variable domain in full (rest from reference TRBV11-1 and TRBJ2-7): EAEVAQSPRYKITEKSQAVAFWCDPISGHATLYWYRQILGQGPELLVQFQDESVVDDSQLPKDRFSAERLKGVDSTLKIQPAELGDSAMYLCASSKEGVDEQYFGPGTRLTVT.